The 10 T cell receptor beta chains below come from one sample, sequenced in a study of T-cell reconstitution after alpha-beta-depleted transplantation in children. Researchers prepared the TCRbeta library using unique molecular identifiers, the study reports. TCRdb recomputed calls from the PCR reads with MiXCR, one row per CDR3 protein. The sample comprises some 100,000 distinct CDR3 sequences, about a sixth of which are singletons, and 15% to 20% rests with the top ten. The sequences come from PBMCs, mostly from graft donor cells, collected 180 days after TCRalphabeta/CD19-depleted stem cell transplant. Receptor source: a male patient between 2 and 10 years old who had a stem cell transplant for acute lymphoblastic leukemia, so the T cells may come from the graft donor.

The table lists this clonotype with a few counts. The rearrangement joins TRBV5-4 to TRBJ2-7, with TRBD1 as a possible D gene (5 bases). Looked up from germline, CDR1 is SGHNT and CDR2 is YYREEE (reference sequence). Between the trimmed V and J ends, which lost 2 bases and 3 bases, there was a span of 12 bases. The CDR3 extends over 14 amino acids. CDR3 in amino acids: CASSLGRQGYEQYF. The CDR3 bases are TGTGCCAGCAGCTTAGGTAGGCAGGGCTACGAGCAGTACTTC.

The V gene is TRBV10-3, the J gene TRBJ1-1; tentative D call: TRBD1 (5 bases). CDR1 and CDR2 (germline): ENHRY, SYGVKD. This CDR3 is built from 12 residues. Between the trimmed V and J ends, which lost 5 bases and 8 bases, there was a span of 12 bases. This CDR3 is CAISPSPGEAFF. The CDR3 nucleotides are TGTGCCATCAGTCCGTCCCCAGGGGAAGCTTTCTTT.

The V gene is TRBV15, the J gene TRBJ1-1; no clear D gene. From germline, CDR1 is LNHNV and CDR2 YYDKDF (reference sequence). V was trimmed by 7 bases and J by 4 bases, leaving 13 bases between them. The CDR3 covers 13 residues. CDR3 nucleotide sequence: TGTGCCACCATGGGATGGTACGGCACTGAAGCTTTCTTT. Translating gives CATMGWYGTEAFF.

This clonotype has just a few counts. The J gene is TRBJ1-2, the V gene TRBV29-1; 8 bases line up with TRBD1. CDR1 is SQVTM, CDR2 ANQGSEA, per germline. This CDR3 region has 13 residues. The junction had 9 bases not matched to a gene; V was cut back by 4 bases and J by 8 bases. DNA for the CDR3: TGCAGCGTTGCTGGGCAGGGGGCACACGGCTACACCTTC. Its protein is CSVAGQGAHGYTF. Combining the CDR3 with reference TRBV29-1 and TRBJ1-2 gives the whole variable domain SAVISQKPSRDICQRGTSLTIQCQVDSQVTMMFWYRQQPGQSLTLIATANQGSEATYESGFVIDKFPISRPNLTFSTLTVSNMSPEDSSIYLCSVAGQGAHGYTFGSGTRLTVV.

The chain recombines TRBV7-9 with TRBJ2-5; D is unclear. The CDR3 runs to 14 residues. Germline CDR1 is SEHNR and CDR2 is FQNEAQ (reference sequence). V lost 5 bases to trimming and J lost 1 base, with 11 bases between them. This chain's CDR3 is CASSHIEAQETQYF. DNA of the CDR3: TGTGCCAGCAGCCATATAGAGGCCCAAGAGACCCAGTACTTC.

This clonotype came up a few times. This chain connects TRBV12-3 or TRBV12-4 to TRBJ1-2; D not resolved. CDR3 length equals 13 residues. Trimming left V 5 bases short and J 0 bases short, with 7 bases between. In nucleotides, the CDR3 is TGTGCCAGCAGTCAACAGTCTAACTATGGCTACACCTTC. Its translation is CASSQQSNYGYTF.

This clonotype has only a few counts. The chain has TRBV20-1 and TRBJ1-1; TRBD1 matches at 7 bases. Germline V CDR1 and CDR2: DFQATT, SNEGSKA (reference sequence). CDR3 length equals 13 residues. The CDR3 DNA follows: TGCAGACATCCGGGACAGTCGAACACTGAAGCTTTCTTT. Translated: CRHPGQSNTEAFF.

This clonotype was seen a handful of times. The CDR3 protein is CSVGDRAQTQYF. For the CDR3, the DNA is TGCAGCGTCGGGGACAGGGCACAGACCCAGTACTTC. This chain uses TRBV29-1 with TRBJ2-5; 9 bases line up with TRBD1. This CDR3 has 12 residues. Looked up from germline, CDR1 is SQVTM and CDR2 is ANQGSEA. J was trimmed by 6 bases and V by 6 bases; bases with no gene match: 5.

The rearrangement links TRBV7-6 to TRBJ2-3, with D possibly TRBD2 on 6 matching bases. The V and J ends lost 5 bases and 4 bases respectively, with 13 bases between them. Germline assignment: CDR1 SGHVS and CDR2 FNYEAQ. The CDR3 consists of 14 residues. CDR3 in DNA: TGTGCCAGCAGCCCTAAACTAGCATCAGATACGCAGTATTTT. As protein: CASSPKLASDTQYF.

This clonotype has just a few counts. CDR3 region: CSASGTRVSYEQYF. The CDR3 nucleotides are TGCAGTGCTAGTGGGACTAGAGTTTCCTACGAGCAGTACTTC. The V and J genes are TRBV20-1 and TRBJ2-7; TRBD2 matches 8 bases. This CDR3 contains 14 residues. V lost 3 bases to trimming and J lost 1 base; unmatched junction nucleotides: 5. CDR1 is DFQATT and CDR2 is SNEGSKA in the germline V gene (reference sequence).